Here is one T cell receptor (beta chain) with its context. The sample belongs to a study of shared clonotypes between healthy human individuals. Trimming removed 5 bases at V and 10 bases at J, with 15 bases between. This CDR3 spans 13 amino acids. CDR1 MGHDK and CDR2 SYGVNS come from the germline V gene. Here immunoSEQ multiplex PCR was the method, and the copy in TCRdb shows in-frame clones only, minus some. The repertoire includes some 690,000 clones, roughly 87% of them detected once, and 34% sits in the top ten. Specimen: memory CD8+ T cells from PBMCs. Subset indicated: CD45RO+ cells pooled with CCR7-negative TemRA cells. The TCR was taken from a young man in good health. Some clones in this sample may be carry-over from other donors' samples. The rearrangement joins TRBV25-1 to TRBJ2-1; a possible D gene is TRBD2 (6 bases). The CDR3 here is CASSKGGAGEQFF. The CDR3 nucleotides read TGTGCCAGCAGTAAGGGCGGGGCGGGGGAGCAGTTCTTC.